Listed here are 16 T cell receptor beta chains from one sample, sequenced in a study of cytomegalovirus exposure and HLA in healthy donors. This PCR relied on a set of 60 Vbeta primers and 13 Jbeta primers. TCRdb keeps only in-frame clones here, not all; method: immunoSEQ multiplex PCR. The table lists about 110,000 clones, more than 60% of them singletons. Sequencing used PBMCs. Receptor source: a young man in good health and CMV-seronegative.

The rearrangement links TRBV27 to TRBJ1-5, with D uncertain. There are 14 residues in the CDR3. CDR1 MNHEY and CDR2 SMNVEV come from the germline V gene (reference sequence). Trimming removed 3 bases from V and 3 bases from J, with 9 bases in between. The CDR3 DNA reads TGTGCCAGCAGTTTCGGCGGTACCAATCAGCCCCAGCATTTT. Protein product: CASSFGGTNQPQHF.

This sequence joins TRBV30 and TRBJ1-1; possible D gene TRBD1, 5 bases. The V end was cut by 3 bases, the J end by 7 bases, with 9 bases between. This CDR3 spans 11 amino acids. Germline loops: CDR1 GTSNPN, CDR2 SVGIG (reference sequence). DNA of the CDR3: TGTGCCTGGAGGGAGACAGTTGAAGCTTTCTTT. Encoded protein: CAWRETVEAFF. Filled out from reference TRBV30 and TRBJ1-1, the complete variable domain reads SQTIHQWPATLVQPVGSPLSLECTVEGTSNPNLYWYRQAAGRGLQLLFYSVGIGQISSEVPQNLSASRPQDRQFILSSKKLLLSDSGFYLCAWRETVEAFFGQGTRLTVV.

This sequence joins TRBV7-7 and TRBJ2-7; D remains ambiguous. Germline V gene data show CDR1 as SSHAT and CDR2 as FNYEAQ (reference sequence). V lost 2 bases, J lost 5 bases, and 16 bases lay in between. The CDR3 sequence is 15 residues long. CDR3 nucleotide sequence: TGTGCCAGCAGCTTAAGTCGCGGTCCTCCCCACGAGCAGTACTTC. Its protein product is CASSLSRGPPHEQYF.

In this sample, this clone turned up once. This chain joins TRBV12-5 and TRBJ1-1; D may be TRBD1 (5 bases). Germline V gives CDR1 LGHNT, CDR2 FRNRAP. With 3 bases removed from V and 0 bases from J, the gap between germline ends came to 5 bases. The CDR3 runs 13 residues. Here the CDR3 DNA reads TGTGCTAGTGGTTTCAGGGTGAACACTGAAGCTTTCTTT. Encoded protein: CASGFRVNTEAFF.

V gene TRBV5-6 combines with J gene TRBJ2-5, with TRBD2 matching 13 bases. The junction had 5 bases not matched to a gene; V was cut back by 1 base and J by 2 bases. This CDR3 region has 17 residues. Germline CDR1 is SGHDT and CDR2 is YYEEEE. The CDR3 coding sequence is TGTGCCAGCAGCTTGACTGGGACTAGCGGGATGCAAGAGACCCAGTACTTC. This sequence encodes CASSLTGTSGMQETQYF. Drawing the rest from reference TRBV5-6 and TRBJ2-5, the complete variable domain is DAGVTQSPTHLIKTRGQQVTLRCSPKSGHDTVSWYQQALGQGPQFIFQYYEEEERQRGNFPDRFSGHQFPNYSSELNVNALLLGDSALYLCASSLTGTSGMQETQYFGPGTRLLVL.

The V call is TRBV19, the J call TRBJ1-6, with 9 bases fitting TRBD1. Germline CDR1 LNHDA, CDR2 SQIVND (reference sequence). V gave up 1 base and J gave up 10 bases; unmatched junction bases: 5. The CDR3 length is 15 residues. CDR3 sequence (DNA): TGTGCCAGTAGTATAGGAACAGGGGGCAAATCACCCCTCCACTTT. Translation: CASSIGTGGKSPLHF.

This clone appeared once. The chain combines TRBV7-8 with TRBJ1-1; 10 bases match TRBD1. The CDR3 is 17 residues long. V was pared by 5 bases and J by 0 bases, with 9 bases of the junction left unmatched. Germline V gene lookup returns CDR1 SGHVS and CDR2 FQNEAQ. The CDR3 coding sequence is TGTGCCAGCAGCACATCCGGGACAGGGGTCGTGAACACTGAAGCTTTCTTT. Protein: CASSTSGTGVVNTEAFF.

The rearrangement links TRBV23-1 to TRBJ2-1; a weak D match, TRBD1 (6 bases). TRBV23-1 is known as an ORF, though its function is uncertain. V lost 4 bases and J lost 3, with 13 bases in between. This CDR3 spans 15 amino acids. CDR3 nucleotide sequence: TGCGCCAGCAGTCCTGGTCGGACAGTCTACAATGAGCAGTTCTTC. It specifies CASSPGRTVYNEQFF.

This clone was detected only once. The chain is built from TRBV28 and TRBJ1-1, with TRBD1 as a possible D gene (5 bases). This CDR3 has 14 residues. Trimming took 4 bases from V and 5 from J, leaving 14 bases between them. Germline V gene lookup returns CDR1 MDHEN and CDR2 SYDVKM. Here the CDR3 reads CASSSGEEWTEAFF. As DNA, the CDR3 is TGTGCCAGCAGTTCGGGGGAGGAGTGGACTGAAGCTTTCTTT.

This clone was seen a handful of times. The genes are TRBV5-8 and TRBJ1-1, with TRBD1 as a possible D gene (6 bases). Germline lookup yields CDR1 SGHTS and CDR2 YDEGEE. The CDR3 spans 13 residues. Trimming shortened V by 3 bases and J by 10 bases, and 16 bases separated the two germline ends. The CDR3 region is CASSSVSGEGAFF. CDR3 in DNA: TGTGCCAGCAGCTCCGTTTCAGGGGAAGGAGCTTTCTTT.

This clone appeared once. The chain is built from TRBV5-6 and TRBJ2-1; 8 bases align to TRBD1. V was pared by 4 bases and J by 6 bases, with 9 bases of the junction left unmatched. The V gene's germline CDR1 is SGHDT and CDR2 YYEEEE. This CDR3 has 15 amino acids. The CDR3, as DNA: TGTGCCAGCAGCAGGTGGACAGGGTTACTCAATGAGCAGTTCTTC. Protein: CASSRWTGLLNEQFF.

This rearrangement joins TRBV23-1 to TRBJ2-1; 12 positions agree with TRBD2. TRBV23-1 is an ORF, with its function uncertain. CDR3 length equals 18 residues. J was trimmed by 3 bases and V by 8 bases; bases with no gene match: 14. CDR3 bases: TGCGCCAGCGGACCTCCCGGACTAGCGGGAAAAGACTACAATGAGCAGTTCTTC. Amino acid sequence: CASGPPGLAGKDYNEQFF.

The chain recombines TRBV5-1 with TRBJ1-3; TRBD1 is a possible D gene (6 bases). V was pared by 4 bases and J by 1 base, with 15 bases between. The germline V gene has CDR1 SGHRS and CDR2 YFSETQ. There are 16 residues in the CDR3. For the CDR3, the DNA is TGCGCCAGCAGCCTGGATGGGGGCGTATCTGGAAACACCATATATTTT. Its protein product is CASSLDGGVSGNTIYF.

The chain joins TRBV11-2 to TRBJ2-5, with 12 bases aligning to TRBD2. The V segment lost 6 bases and the J segment 5 bases; nucleotides outside the gene matches: 7. Germline CDR1 and CDR2: SGHAT and FQNNGV. The CDR3 sequence is 15 residues long. CDR3 nucleotide sequence: TGTGCCAGCAGGCGACTAGCGGGAGTCAGGGAGACCCAGTACTTC. Amino acids: CASRRLAGVRETQYF.

The V gene is TRBV5-1, the J gene TRBJ2-2, with a weak D call TRBD2 (5 bases). V was cut by 4 bases and J by 0 bases, with 10 bases left in between. This CDR3 has 15 residues. Germline V lookup: CDR1 SGHRS, CDR2 YFSETQ. CDR3: CASSTTSSNTGELFF. For the CDR3, the DNA is TGCGCCAGCAGCACCACTAGTTCGAACACCGGGGAGCTGTTTTTT.

The chain has TRBV6-1 and TRBJ2-3, with 7 bases identical to TRBD2. CDR1 MNHNS and CDR2 SASEGT come from the germline V gene. Trimming at V came to 6 bases and at J to 3 bases, leaving 6 bases not matched to a gene. The CDR3 is 14 amino acids. CDR3 sequence reads: CASRQRGPTDTQYF. DNA for the CDR3: TGTGCCAGCAGGCAGCGGGGTCCAACAGATACGCAGTATTTT.